Listed below are T cell receptor beta chains from one sample, sequenced in a study of OX40 agonist ivuxolimab in advanced cancers. Libraries were prepared by immunoSEQ multiplex PCR; TCRdb keeps only in-frame clonotypes and omits some of them. Of tens of thousands of clones in the sample, around 91% were seen once. The sample consisted of CD4+ or CD8+ T cells sorted from blood, taken in a trial of the OX40 agonist ivuxolimab. The receptors shown here come from an adult with an advanced solid tumor such as melanoma, head and neck, liver or kidney cancer. CDR3s leave out the opening cysteine and the closing phenylalanine or tryptophan. Fields, in order: V gene, CDR3 protein.

v_call: TRBV19
cdr3_aa: ASSIGQGDEKLF

v_call: TRBV7-2
cdr3_aa: ASSLGLGVTDTQY

v_call: TRBV7-9
cdr3_aa: ASSRQGADTEAF

v_call: TRBV5-4
cdr3_aa: AGHNDRANEQF

v_call: TRBV6-5
cdr3_aa: ASRRDTEAF

v_call: TRBV28
cdr3_aa: ASSRRGGLLNSNQPQH

v_call: TRBV11-3
cdr3_aa: ASSLDPRVGETQY

v_call: TRBV6-5
cdr3_aa: ASSPGTGATEAF

v_call: TRBV9
cdr3_aa: ASSLGVAGYTDTQY

v_call: TRBV18
cdr3_aa: ASSPPAEGGLNIQY

v_call: TRBV7-9
cdr3_aa: ASSPPGQGRNEQF